Listed below are T cell receptor beta chains from one sample, sequenced in a study of Ad26.COV2.S vaccination and SARS-CoV-2 variants. The method was immunoSEQ multiplex PCR; TCRdb's version includes in-frame clones alone and lacks a portion of them. In the table there are some 250,000 clones, 85% to 90% of which are singletons. The sample consisted of peripheral blood, taken in a trial of Ad26.COV2.S vaccine versus placebo. The receptors stem from a person between 18 and 65 years old who received the Ad26.COV2.S COVID-19 vaccine or a placebo. CDR3s include the opening cysteine and the closing phenylalanine or tryptophan. Each record gives: clone size, V gene, J gene, D gene, CDR3 protein, CDR3 DNA. A D gene is named only where the DNA matches it firmly. Where a row states a size, it is once, few, many or the class of an expanded clone; other rows omit it.

>once|TRBV30|TRBJ1-6|TRBD1
CAWASGTGAYTRSYNSPLHF
TGTGCCTGGGCCTCCGGCACAGGGGCCTACACCCGCTCCTATAATTCACCCCTCCACTTT
>.|TRBV6-2/TRBV6-3|TRBJ2-3|.
CASSPMSGTPTDTQYF
TGTGCCAGCAGCCCCATGTCCGGGACCCCTACAGATACGCAGTATTTT
>.|TRBV6-2/TRBV6-3|TRBJ2-5|.
CASSSTWERETQYF
TGTGCCAGCAGCTCAACATGGGAACGAGAGACCCAGTACTTC
>.|TRBV5-4|TRBJ2-1|TRBD1
CASSLNQGASYNEQFF
TGTGCCAGCAGCCTTAACCAGGGGGCCTCCTACAATGAGCAGTTCTTC
>.|TRBV2|TRBJ2-3|TRBD2
CARQGAGGPDTQYF
TGTGCCAGGCAGGGCGCGGGGGGCCCAGATACGCAGTATTTT
>.|TRBV2|TRBJ2-3|.
CAVPGGITDTQYF
TGTGCCGTCCCCGGCGGGATCACAGATACGCAGTATTTT
>.|TRBV6-4|TRBJ1-1|TRBD1
CASNGTGNEVNTEAFF
TGTGCCAGCAACGGGACAGGGAATGAGGTGAACACTGAAGCTTTCTTT
>.|TRBV6-5|TRBJ2-7|.
CASSYFPSAYEQYF
TGTGCCAGCAGTTACTTCCCTAGCGCGTACGAGCAGTACTTC
>.|TRBV5-4|TRBJ2-5|.
CASSPRAEETQYF
TGTGCCAGCAGCCCGAGGGCCGAAGAGACCCAGTACTTC
>.|TRBV3-1/TRBV3-2|TRBJ2-7|TRBD2
CASSAQRGAIEQYF
TGTGCCAGCAGCGCCCAGCGGGGGGCCATAGAGCAGTACTTC
>.|TRBV21-1|TRBJ1-1|.
CASSKAWVPRGNTEAFF
TGTGCCAGCAGCAAAGCCTGGGTCCCCCGGGGAAACACTGAAGCTTTCTTT
>.|TRBV6-6|TRBJ2-3|TRBD2
CASSYARGRADTQYF
TGTGCCAGCAGTTACGCCCGGGGGAGGGCAGATACGCAGTATTTT
>.|TRBV18|TRBJ1-3|.
CASSPENTIYF
TGTGCCAGCTCCCCTGAGAACACCATATATTTT
>.|TRBV2|TRBJ2-2|.
CASSEVATSSTGELFF
TGTGCCAGCAGTGAAGTGGCAACTAGCTCCACCGGGGAGCTGTTTTTT